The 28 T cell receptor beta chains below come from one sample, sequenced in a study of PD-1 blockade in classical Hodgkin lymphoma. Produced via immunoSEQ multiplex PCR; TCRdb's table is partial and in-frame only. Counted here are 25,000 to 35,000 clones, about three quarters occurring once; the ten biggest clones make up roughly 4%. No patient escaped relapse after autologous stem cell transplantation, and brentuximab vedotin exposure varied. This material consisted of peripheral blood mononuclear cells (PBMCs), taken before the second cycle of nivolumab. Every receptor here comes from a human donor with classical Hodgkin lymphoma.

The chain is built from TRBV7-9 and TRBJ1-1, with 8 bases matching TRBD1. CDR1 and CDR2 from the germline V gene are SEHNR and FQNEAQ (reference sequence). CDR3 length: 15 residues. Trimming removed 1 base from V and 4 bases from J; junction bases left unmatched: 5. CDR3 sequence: CASSLGGQGPTEAFF. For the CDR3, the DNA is TGTGCCAGCAGCTTAGGAGGACAGGGACCCACTGAAGCTTTCTTT.

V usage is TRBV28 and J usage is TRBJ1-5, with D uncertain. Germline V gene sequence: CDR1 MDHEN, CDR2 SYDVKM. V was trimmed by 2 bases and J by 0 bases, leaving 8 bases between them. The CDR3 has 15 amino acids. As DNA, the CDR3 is TGTGCCAGCAGTTTAGCGGGGTATAGCAATCAGCCCCAGCATTTT. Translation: CASSLAGYSNQPQHF.

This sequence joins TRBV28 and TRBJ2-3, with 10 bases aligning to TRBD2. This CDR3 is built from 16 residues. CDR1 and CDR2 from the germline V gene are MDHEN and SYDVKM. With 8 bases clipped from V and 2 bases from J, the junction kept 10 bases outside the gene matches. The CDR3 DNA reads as TGTGCCAGCCGCTACGAGCGGGGGGGTCTCACAGATACGCAGTATTTT. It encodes CASRYERGGLTDTQYF.

The CDR3 is CAWSLGGIQYF. The CDR3 nucleotides read TGTGCCTGGAGCCTAGGGGGCATTCAGTACTTC. This chain links TRBV30 with TRBJ2-4; a possible D gene is TRBD1 (6 bases). Looked up from germline, CDR1 is GTSNPN and CDR2 is SVGIG (reference sequence). This CDR3 contains 11 residues. The germline V and J ends were trimmed by 3 bases and 9 bases, with 9 bases remaining between them.

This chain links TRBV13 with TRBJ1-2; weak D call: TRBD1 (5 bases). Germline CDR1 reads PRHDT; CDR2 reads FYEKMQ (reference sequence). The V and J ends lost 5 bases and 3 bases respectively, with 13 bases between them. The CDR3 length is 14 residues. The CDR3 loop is CASSPRIRDYGYTF. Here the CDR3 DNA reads TGTGCCAGCAGCCCTAGGATCAGGGACTATGGCTACACCTTC.

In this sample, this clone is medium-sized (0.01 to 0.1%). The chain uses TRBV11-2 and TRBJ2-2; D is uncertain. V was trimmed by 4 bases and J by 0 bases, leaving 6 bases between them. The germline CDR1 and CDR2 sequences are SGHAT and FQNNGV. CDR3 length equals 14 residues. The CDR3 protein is CASSSHTNTGELFF. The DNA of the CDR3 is TGTGCCAGCAGCTCCCACACGAACACCGGGGAGCTGTTTTTT. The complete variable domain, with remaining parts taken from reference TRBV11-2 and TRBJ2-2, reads EAGVAQSPRYKIIEKRQSVAFWCNPISGHATLYWYQQILGQGPKLLIQFQNNGVVDDSQLPKDRFSAERLKGVDSTLKIQPAKLEDSAVYLCASSSHTNTGELFFGEGSRLTVL.

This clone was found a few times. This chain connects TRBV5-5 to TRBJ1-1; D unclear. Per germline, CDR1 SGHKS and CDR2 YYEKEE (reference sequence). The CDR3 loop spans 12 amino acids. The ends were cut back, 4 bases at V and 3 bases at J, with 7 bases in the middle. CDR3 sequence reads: CASSPFDTEAFF. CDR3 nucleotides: TGTGCCAGCAGCCCATTCGACACTGAAGCTTTCTTT. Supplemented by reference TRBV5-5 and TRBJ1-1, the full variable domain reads DAGVTQSPTHLIKTRGQQVTLRCSPISGHKSVSWYQQVLGQGPQFIFQYYEKEERGRGNFPDRFSARQFPNYSSELNVNALLLGDSALYLCASSPFDTEAFFGQGTRLTVV.

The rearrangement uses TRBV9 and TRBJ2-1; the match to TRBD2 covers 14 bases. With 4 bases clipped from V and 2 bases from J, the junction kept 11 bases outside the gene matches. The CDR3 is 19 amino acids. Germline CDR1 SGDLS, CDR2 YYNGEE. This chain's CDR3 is CASSPHPGLAGGAYNEQFF. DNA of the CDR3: TGTGCCAGCAGCCCACACCCCGGACTAGCGGGAGGCGCCTACAATGAGCAGTTCTTC.

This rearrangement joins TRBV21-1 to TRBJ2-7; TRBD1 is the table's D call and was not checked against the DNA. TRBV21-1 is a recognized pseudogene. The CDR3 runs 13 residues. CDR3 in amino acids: CASSKEGGGEQYF. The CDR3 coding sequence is TGTGCCAGCAGCAAAGAAGGGGGCGGCGAGCAGTACTTC.

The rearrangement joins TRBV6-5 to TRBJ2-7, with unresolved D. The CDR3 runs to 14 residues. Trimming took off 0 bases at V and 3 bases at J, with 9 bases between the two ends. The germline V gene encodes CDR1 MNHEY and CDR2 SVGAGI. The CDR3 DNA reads TGTGCCAGCAGTTACTCGGGCCCCCGCTACGAGCAGTACTTC. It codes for CASSYSGPRYEQYF.

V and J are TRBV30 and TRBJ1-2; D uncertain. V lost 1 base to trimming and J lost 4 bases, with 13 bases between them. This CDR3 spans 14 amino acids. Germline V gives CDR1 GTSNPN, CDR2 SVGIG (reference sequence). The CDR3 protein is CAWSEGSKSYGYTF. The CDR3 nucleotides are TGTGCCTGGAGTGAGGGTAGCAAAAGCTATGGCTACACCTTC.

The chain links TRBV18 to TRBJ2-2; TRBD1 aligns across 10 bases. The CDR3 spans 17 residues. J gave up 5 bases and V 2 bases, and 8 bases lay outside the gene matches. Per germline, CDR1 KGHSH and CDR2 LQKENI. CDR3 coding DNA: TGTGCCAGCTCACCAAGCGTGAGGACAGGGGGGACCGGGGAGCTGTTTTTT. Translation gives CASSPSVRTGGTGELFF.

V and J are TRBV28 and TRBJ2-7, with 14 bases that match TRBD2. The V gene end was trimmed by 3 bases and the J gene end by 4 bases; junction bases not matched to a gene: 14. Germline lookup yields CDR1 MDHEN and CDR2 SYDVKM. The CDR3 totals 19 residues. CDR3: CASSLPRTSGGYLAYEQYF. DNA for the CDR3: TGTGCCAGCAGTTTGCCCAGGACTAGCGGGGGGTACCTGGCGTACGAGCAGTACTTC.

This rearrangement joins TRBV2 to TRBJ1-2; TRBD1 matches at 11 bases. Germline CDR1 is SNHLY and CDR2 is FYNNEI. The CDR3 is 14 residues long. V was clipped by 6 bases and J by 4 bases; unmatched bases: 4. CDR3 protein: CASRRTGGAYGYTF. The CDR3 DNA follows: TGTGCCAGCAGACGGACAGGGGGCGCCTATGGCTACACCTTC.

CDR3 DNA sequence: TGTGCTAGTGGTTTGGGACTAGCGGTGGGCAATGAGCAGTTCTTC. Amino acids: CASGLGLAVGNEQFF. The chain employs TRBV12-5 and TRBJ2-1; 9 bases map to TRBD2. V lost 1 base to trimming and J lost 6 bases; unmatched junction nucleotides: 4. Germline values: CDR1 LGHNT, CDR2 FRNRAP. The CDR3 is made up of 15 amino acids.

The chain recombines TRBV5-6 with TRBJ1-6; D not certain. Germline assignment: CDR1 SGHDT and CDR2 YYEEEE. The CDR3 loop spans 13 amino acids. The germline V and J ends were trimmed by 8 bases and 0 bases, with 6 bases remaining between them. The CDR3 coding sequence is TGTGCCAGTCAGAGCTCCTATAATTCACCCCTCCACTTT. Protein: CASQSSYNSPLHF.

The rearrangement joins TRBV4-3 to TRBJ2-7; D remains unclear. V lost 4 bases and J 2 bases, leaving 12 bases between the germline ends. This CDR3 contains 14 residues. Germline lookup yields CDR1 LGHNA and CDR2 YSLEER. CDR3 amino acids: CASSRFPNTYEQYF. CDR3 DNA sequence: TGCGCCAGCAGCCGCTTTCCGAACACCTACGAGCAGTACTTC.

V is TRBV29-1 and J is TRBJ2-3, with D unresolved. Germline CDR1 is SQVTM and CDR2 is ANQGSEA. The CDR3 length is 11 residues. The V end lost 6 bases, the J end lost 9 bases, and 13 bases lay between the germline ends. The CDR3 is CSVGDTTTQYF. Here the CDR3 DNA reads TGCAGCGTGGGCGACACCACGACGCAGTATTTT.

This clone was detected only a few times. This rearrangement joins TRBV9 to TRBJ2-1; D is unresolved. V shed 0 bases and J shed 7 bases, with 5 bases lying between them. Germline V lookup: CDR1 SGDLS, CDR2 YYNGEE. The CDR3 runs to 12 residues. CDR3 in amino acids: CASSVVSNEQFF. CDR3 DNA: TGTGCCAGCAGCGTAGTGAGTAATGAGCAGTTCTTC. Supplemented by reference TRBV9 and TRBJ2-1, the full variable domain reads DSGVTQTPKHLITATGQRVTLRCSPRSGDLSVYWYQQSLDQGLQFLIQYYNGEERAKGNILERFSAQQFPDLHSELNLSSLELGDSALYFCASSVVSNEQFFGPGTRLTVL.

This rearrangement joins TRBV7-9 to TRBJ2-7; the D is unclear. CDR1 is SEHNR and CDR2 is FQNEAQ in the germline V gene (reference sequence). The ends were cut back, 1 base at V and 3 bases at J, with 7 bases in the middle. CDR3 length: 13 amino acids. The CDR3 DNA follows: TGTGCCAGCAGCTTAGAGAATGGCTACGAGCAGTACTTC. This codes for CASSLENGYEQYF. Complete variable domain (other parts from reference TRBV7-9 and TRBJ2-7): DTGVSQNPRHKITKRGQNVTFRCDPISEHNRLYWYRQTLGQGPEFLTYFQNEAQLEKSRLLSDRFSAERPKGSFSTLEIQRTEQGDSAMYLCASSLENGYEQYFGPGTRLTVT.

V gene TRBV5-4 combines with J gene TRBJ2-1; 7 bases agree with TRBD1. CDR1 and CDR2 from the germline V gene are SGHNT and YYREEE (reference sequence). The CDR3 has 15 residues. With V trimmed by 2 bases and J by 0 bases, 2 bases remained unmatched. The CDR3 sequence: CASSFGDSSYNEQFF. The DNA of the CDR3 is TGTGCCAGCAGCTTCGGGGACAGCTCCTACAATGAGCAGTTCTTC.

The CDR3 region is CASSIRIEAGSDYGYTF. CDR3 coding DNA: TGTGCCAGTAGTATAAGGATAGAGGCCGGCTCGGACTATGGCTACACCTTC. The chain recombines TRBV19 with TRBJ1-2; D is ambiguous. The CDR3 length is 17 residues. V lost 2 bases to trimming and J lost 3 bases, with 19 bases between them. The germline gives CDR1 LNHDA, CDR2 SQIVND (reference sequence).

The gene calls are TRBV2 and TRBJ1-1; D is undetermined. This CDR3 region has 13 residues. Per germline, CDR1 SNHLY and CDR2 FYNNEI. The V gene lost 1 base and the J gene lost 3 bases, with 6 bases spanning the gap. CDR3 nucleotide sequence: TGTGCCAGCAGTGAAGAGGCTTACACTGAAGCTTTCTTT. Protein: CASSEEAYTEAFF.

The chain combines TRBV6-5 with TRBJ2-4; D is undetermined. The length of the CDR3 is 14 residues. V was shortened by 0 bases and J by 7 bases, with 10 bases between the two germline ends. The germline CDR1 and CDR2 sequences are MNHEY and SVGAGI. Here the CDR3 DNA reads TGTGCCAGCAGTTACTCTTCAGTAGGTAACATTCAGTACTTC. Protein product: CASSYSSVGNIQYF.

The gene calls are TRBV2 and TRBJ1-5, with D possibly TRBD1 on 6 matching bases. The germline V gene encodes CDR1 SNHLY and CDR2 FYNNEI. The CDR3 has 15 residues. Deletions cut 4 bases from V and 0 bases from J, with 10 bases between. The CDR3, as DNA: TGTGCCAGCAGTGTGGGGGCGAATAGCAATCAGCCCCAGCATTTT. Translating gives CASSVGANSNQPQHF.

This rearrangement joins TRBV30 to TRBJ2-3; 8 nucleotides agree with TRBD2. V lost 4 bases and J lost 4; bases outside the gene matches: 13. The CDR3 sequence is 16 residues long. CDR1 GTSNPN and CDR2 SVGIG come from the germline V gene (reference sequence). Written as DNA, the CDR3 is TGTGCCTGGAACGAGTCCATGATGCGGGAGGCAGATACGCAGTATTTT. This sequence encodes CAWNESMMREADTQYF. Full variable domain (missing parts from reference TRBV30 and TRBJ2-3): SQTIHQWPATLVQPVGSPLSLECTVEGTSNPNLYWYRQAAGRGLQLLFYSVGIGQISSEVPQNLSASRPQDRQFILSSKKLLLSDSGFYLCAWNESMMREADTQYFGPGTRLTVL.

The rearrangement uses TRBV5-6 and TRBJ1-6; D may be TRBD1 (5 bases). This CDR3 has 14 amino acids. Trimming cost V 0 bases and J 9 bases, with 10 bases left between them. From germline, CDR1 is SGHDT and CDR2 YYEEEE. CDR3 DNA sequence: TGTGCCAGCAGCTTGGGGGGGATTGTTTCACCCCTCCACTTT. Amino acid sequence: CASSLGGIVSPLHF.

This CDR3 reads CASSSGRRGTGELFF. In DNA form, the CDR3 reads TGTGCCAGCAGCTCAGGCAGGAGGGGGACCGGGGAGCTGTTTTTT. The chain carries TRBV13 and TRBJ2-2; D may correspond to TRBD1 or TRBD2 (6 bases each). V was clipped by 4 bases and J by 5 bases, with 14 bases between them. The CDR3 consists of 15 residues. Germline V gene lookup returns CDR1 PRHDT and CDR2 FYEKMQ (reference sequence).